These 24 T cell receptor beta chains were all obtained from the same sample, sequenced in a study of blood T cell repertoires in COVID-19. This table comes from immunoSEQ multiplex PCR, and its TCRdb copy is limited to in-frame clones, with some not included. The table records about 130,000 clones, about 85% of them present only once. Sequenced material: peripheral blood. These receptors were taken from a woman aged 70 to 79 with COVID-19, enrolled during active disease.

CDR3 DNA: TGTGCCAGCAGCTCAAACCCCAGGGGCTCCTACGAGCAGTACTTC. Its protein is CASSSNPRGSYEQYF. The chain couples TRBV7-9 to TRBJ2-7; maybe TRBD1 (6 bases). This CDR3 spans 15 amino acids. The V gene's germline CDR1 is SEHNR and CDR2 FQNEAQ (reference sequence). Trimming cost V 4 bases and J 0 bases, with 13 bases left between them. Combining the CDR3 with reference TRBV7-9 and TRBJ2-7 gives the whole variable domain DTGVSQNPRHKITKRGQNVTFRCDPISEHNRLYWYRQTLGQGPEFLTYFQNEAQLEKSRLLSDRFSAERPKGSFSTLEIQRTEQGDSAMYLCASSSNPRGSYEQYFGPGTRLTVT.

The chain employs TRBV18 and TRBJ2-1; D is unresolved. The CDR3 totals 13 residues. V shed 0 bases and J shed 9 bases, with 9 bases lying between them. The V gene's germline CDR1 is KGHSH and CDR2 LQKENI. As DNA, the CDR3 is TGTGCCAGCTCACCACCAGTGTTGAGTGAGCAGTTCTTC. This sequence encodes CASSPPVLSEQFF.

This clone was found once. The chain uses TRBV2 and TRBJ1-1; a weak D match, TRBD1 (6 bases). Per the germline V gene, CDR1 is SNHLY and CDR2 is FYNNEI. Trimming took 4 bases from V and 0 from J, leaving 9 bases between them. The CDR3 is 14 residues long. The CDR3 region is CASSAGTMNTEAFF. The CDR3 DNA reads TGTGCCAGCAGTGCTGGGACAATGAACACTGAAGCTTTCTTT. Full variable domain (remainder filled in from reference TRBV2 and TRBJ1-1): EPEVTQTPSHQVTQMGQEVILRCVPISNHLYFYWYRQILGQKVEFLVSFYNNEISEKSEIFDDQFSVERPDGSNFTLKIRSTKLEDSAMYFCASSAGTMNTEAFFGQGTRLTVV.

V and J are TRBV3-1 (or the pseudogene TRBV3-2) and TRBJ1-2; a weak D match, TRBD1 (6 bases). The CDR3 is made up of 18 amino acids. Trimming cost V 5 bases and J 1 base, with 23 bases left between them. Germline loops: CDR1 LGHDT, CDR2 YNNKEL (reference sequence). CDR3 coding DNA: TGTGCCAGCAGCTCAGCCGGGGGGCCTGGATCGTTTAACTATGGCTACACCTTC. Translated: CASSSAGGPGSFNYGYTF.

V is TRBV18 and J is TRBJ2-3, with 14 bases fitting TRBD2. Germline CDR1 reads KGHSH; CDR2 reads LQKENI. The CDR3 has 14 residues. V dropped 4 bases and J dropped 11; count of bases not matched to a gene: 5. CDR3: CASSLGLAGGKQYF. The CDR3 DNA reads TGTGCCAGCTCACTCGGACTAGCGGGGGGAAAGCAGTATTTT.

This chain joins TRBV6-6 and TRBJ2-2; 9 positions agree with TRBD1. Unmatched junction bases numbered 9, after V lost 6 bases and J lost 4 bases. The germline V gene encodes CDR1 MNHNY and CDR2 SVGAGI (reference sequence). This CDR3 is built from 16 residues. The CDR3 nucleotides read TGTGCCAGCAGCTCGACGGACAGGGGAGTCACCGGGGAGCTGTTTTTT. Protein product: CASSSTDRGVTGELFF.

The chain has TRBV2 and TRBJ2-5; no reliable D call. The CDR3 is 14 amino acids. V was cut by 4 bases and J by 2 bases, with 11 bases left in between. Per the germline V gene, CDR1 is SNHLY and CDR2 is FYNNEI. CDR3 region: CASSGLPLQETQYF. The CDR3 DNA is TGTGCCAGCAGTGGCCTACCTCTACAAGAGACCCAGTACTTC.

The CDR3 DNA reads TGTGCCTGGAGTTCCGGCCCCGGGGGAGGCTACACCTTC. Amino acid sequence: CAWSSGPGGGYTF. This chain joins TRBV30 and TRBJ1-2; D may be TRBD1 (5 bases). V lost 2 bases and J 8 bases, leaving 15 bases between the germline ends. Germline lookup yields CDR1 GTSNPN and CDR2 SVGIG (reference sequence). This CDR3 is 13 amino acids long.

The chain employs TRBV5-1 and TRBJ2-3; 10 nucleotides line up with TRBD2. Germline V lookup: CDR1 SGHRS, CDR2 YFSETQ. The ends lost 3 bases at V and 4 bases at J; junction bases unmatched: 2. This CDR3 is 14 amino acids long. The CDR3 region is CASSSTSGADTQYF. The DNA for the CDR3 is TGCGCCAGCAGCTCTACTAGCGGGGCAGATACGCAGTATTTT.

CDR3 sequence (DNA): TGTGCCAGCCGGCGGGATTTACAAGAGACCCAGTACTTC. It yields the protein CASRRDLQETQYF. The chain recombines TRBV2 with TRBJ2-5, with TRBD2 as a possible D gene (6 bases). Germline V gene sequence: CDR1 SNHLY, CDR2 FYNNEI. The CDR3 contains 13 residues. Trimming removed 8 bases at V and 2 bases at J, with 12 bases between.

The chain has TRBV14 and TRBJ2-2; 11 bases agree with TRBD2. With V trimmed by 3 bases and J by 5 bases, 8 bases remained unmatched. Germline V CDR1 and CDR2: SGHDN, FVKESK. This CDR3 region has 17 residues. CDR3 residues: CASSHVSSGGFTGELFF. CDR3 coding DNA: TGTGCCAGCAGCCATGTTTCTAGCGGGGGGTTTACCGGGGAGCTGTTTTTT.

This clone was observed a handful of times. The chain is built from TRBV7-9 and TRBJ2-1, with no clear D. V lost 3 bases, J lost 13 bases, and 10 bases lay in between. This CDR3 has 11 residues. The germline V gene has CDR1 SEHNR and CDR2 FQNEAQ (reference sequence). The CDR3 DNA sequence: TGTGCCAGCAGCTTTACCCTAAGACAGTTCTTC. Translation: CASSFTLRQFF.

This clone showed up just once. The chain joins TRBV5-5 to TRBJ2-2; D perhaps matches TRBD2 (7 bases). Germline values: CDR1 SGHKS, CDR2 YYEKEE (reference sequence). V lost 4 bases, J lost 1 base, and 17 bases lay in between. CDR3 length equals 17 residues. CDR3 amino acids: CASSPSWGGKNTGELFF. CDR3 DNA: TGTGCCAGCAGCCCCTCCTGGGGGGGCAAGAACACCGGGGAGCTGTTTTTT.

This chain links TRBV30 with TRBJ1-2; 7 bases fit TRBD1. J was trimmed by 8 bases and V by 1 base; bases with no gene match: 4. The germline V gene encodes CDR1 GTSNPN and CDR2 SVGIG (reference sequence). CDR3 length equals 12 residues. The CDR3 DNA is TGTGCCTGGAGTGAGGGGGCGGCAGGCTACACCTTC. Protein sequence: CAWSEGAAGYTF.

The chain has TRBV4-3 and TRBJ1-6, with 7 bases matching TRBD1. Germline V gene data show CDR1 as LGHNA and CDR2 as YSLEER. CDR3 length: 15 residues. V shed 2 bases, J shed 6 bases, and the junction held 4 bases outside the gene matches. CDR3 sequence (DNA): TGCGCCAGCAGCCAACGGACAGGAGTTAATTCACCCCTCCACTTT. Residues: CASSQRTGVNSPLHF.

In regard to this clone: The same CDR3 is also encoded by other DNA sequences in this sample. This chain connects TRBV13 to TRBJ2-5, with D possibly TRBD2 on 5 matching bases. This CDR3 has 14 residues. Germline-derived CDR1 and CDR2 are PRHDT and FYEKMQ (reference sequence). Deletions cut 5 bases from V and 0 bases from J, with 10 bases between. This CDR3 is CASSPRGYQETQYF. CDR3 nucleotide sequence: TGTGCCAGCAGCCCCCGAGGGTACCAAGAGACCCAGTACTTC.

The chain employs TRBV2 and TRBJ1-4; the D is unclear. Germline V gives CDR1 SNHLY, CDR2 FYNNEI. V lost 6 bases and J lost 11, with 10 bases in between. This CDR3 has 11 residues. The CDR3: CASRILEKLFF. The CDR3 coding sequence is TGTGCCAGCAGGATTCTTGAGAAACTGTTTTTT.

V gene TRBV21-1 combines with J gene TRBJ2-7; TRBD2, as called in the table, went unchecked against the DNA. TRBV21-1 is recorded as a pseudogene. The CDR3 runs to 17 residues. The DNA for the CDR3 is TGTGCCAGCAGCAAAGAGTCTAGCGGGGGGAGCTCCTACGAGCAGTACTTC. This codes for CASSKESSGGSSYEQYF.

The chain is built from TRBV27 and TRBJ1-5; no reliable D call. The germline CDR1 and CDR2 sequences are MNHEY and SMNVEV (reference sequence). V was shortened by 5 bases and J by 6 bases, with 11 bases between the two germline ends. The CDR3 extends over 13 amino acids. The CDR3 DNA reads TGTGCCAGCAGTCTCACAGTGAGTCAGCCCCAGCATTTT. Amino acids: CASSLTVSQPQHF.

The gene calls are TRBV5-4 and TRBJ1-2; 9 nucleotides align to TRBD1. This CDR3 is 14 amino acids long. The germline CDR1 and CDR2 sequences are SGHNT and YYREEE (reference sequence). V lost 0 bases, J lost 8 bases, and 5 bases stayed unmatched. CDR3 in amino acids: CASSLVGTGGGYTF. DNA of the CDR3: TGTGCCAGCAGCTTGGTAGGAACAGGGGGCGGCTACACCTTC.

The rearrangement links TRBV5-4 to TRBJ2-1; possibly TRBD2 for D (7 bases). In germline, CDR1 is SGHNT, CDR2 YYREEE (reference sequence). The CDR3 covers 16 residues. V lost 3 bases to trimming and J lost 2 bases, with 15 bases between them. The CDR3 region has the DNA TGTGCCAGCAGCTATTCCGCGGGGGCGCCCTACAATGAGCAGTTCTTC. It specifies CASSYSAGAPYNEQFF.

This sequence joins TRBV6-6 and TRBJ2-7, with 8 nucleotides matching TRBD2. J lost 5 bases, V lost 6 bases, and 3 bases had no gene match. The CDR3 spans 12 residues. Germline V gene data show CDR1 as MNHNY and CDR2 as SVGAGI (reference sequence). CDR3 nucleotides: TGTGCCAGCAGGACTAGCGTCGACGAGCAGTACTTC. It encodes CASRTSVDEQYF.

This chain links TRBV5-4 with TRBJ2-7; 13 nucleotides align to TRBD2. The CDR3 sequence is 15 residues long. After removal of 4 bases from V and 4 bases from J, the junction contained 5 bases not matched to a gene. CDR1 and CDR2 (germline): SGHNT, YYREEE (reference sequence). CDR3 bases: TGTGCCAGCAGCCAAACTAGCGGGGGGGCGTACGAGCAGTACTTC. Protein: CASSQTSGGAYEQYF.

The chain recombines TRBV6-6 with TRBJ2-3; maybe TRBD2 (7 bases). CDR3 size: 16 residues. The germline gives CDR1 MNHNY, CDR2 SVGAGI (reference sequence). V shed 4 bases and J shed 4 bases, with 18 bases lying between them. This CDR3 reads CASSSKGGGGSDTQYF. CDR3 nucleotide sequence: TGTGCCAGCAGTTCTAAAGGGGGGGGCGGGTCAGATACGCAGTATTTT.